Sequencing of this T cell receptor beta chain was carried out in a study of blood T cell repertoires in COVID-19. The germline V gene has CDR1 SGHKS and CDR2 YYEKEE (reference sequence). The V end lost 1 base, the J end lost 5 bases, and 9 bases lay between the germline ends. The CDR3 contains 13 residues. Sequencing was performed with immunoSEQ multiplex PCR; in TCRdb, only in-frame clones are kept and a portion is missing. The sample shows over 200,000 clones, under 90% of them seen only once. This clonotype was sampled from a woman older than 75 with active or convalescent COVID-19. Input material: peripheral blood. This chain connects TRBV5-5 to TRBJ1-1, with no clear D. The CDR3 nucleotides read TGTGCCAGCAGCTTGTCGGGGAGAACTGAAGCTTTCTTT. This sequence encodes CASSLSGRTEAFF.